A selection of T cell receptor beta chains follows, all from one sample in a study of T cell repertoires in cytomegalovirus infection. TCRdb fed the reads into MiXCR, producing one record per CDR3 protein. The sample includes some 180,000 distinct CDR3 sequences, approximately 19% of them seen just once. The sample was PBMCs. These receptor sequences come from a human donor in good health (CMV status not recorded). Some clones in this sample may be carry-over from other donors' samples. CDR3s include the opening cysteine and the closing phenylalanine or tryptophan. D genes are given only for firm matches. Rows may omit the clone size; those that give it use once, few, many or a size class.

J gene: TRBJ2-7; D gene: -; V gene: TRBV7-2; clone size: -; CDR3 protein: CASSLVSGVYSYEQYF; CDR3 DNA: TGTGCCAGCAGCCTAGTGTCGGGCGTATACTCCTACGAGCAGTACTTC
J gene: TRBJ2-1; D gene: TRBD2; V gene: TRBV15; clone size: few; CDR3 protein: CATRGTSGSNEQFF; CDR3 DNA: TGTGCCACCCGAGGCACTAGCGGGAGCAATGAGCAGTTCTTC
J gene: TRBJ2-3; D gene: -; V gene: TRBV15; clone size: -; CDR3 protein: CATSRVGTADTQYF; CDR3 DNA: TGTGCCACCAGCAGGGTTGGGACTGCAGATACGCAGTATTTT
J gene: TRBJ2-1; D gene: -; V gene: TRBV19; clone size: many; CDR3 protein: CASKDLKNNEQFF; CDR3 DNA: TGTGCCAGTAAAGATTTAAAAAACAATGAGCAGTTCTTC
J gene: TRBJ1-6; D gene: -; V gene: TRBV11-2; clone size: many; CDR3 protein: CASSLDPGWNSPLHF; CDR3 DNA: TGTGCCAGCAGCTTAGATCCCGGGTGGAACTCACCCCTCCACTTT
J gene: TRBJ1-1; D gene: -; V gene: TRBV3-1; clone size: many; CDR3 protein: CASSLRGNTEAFF; CDR3 DNA: TGTGCCAGCAGCCTACGGGGGAACACTGAAGCTTTCTTT
J gene: TRBJ2-3; D gene: TRBD2; V gene: TRBV20-1; clone size: many; CDR3 protein: CSARDPAREVDTQYF; CDR3 DNA: TGCAGTGCTAGAGATCCAGCGCGGGAGGTAGATACGCAGTATTTT
J gene: TRBJ1-1; D gene: TRBD1; V gene: TRBV7-2; clone size: -; CDR3 protein: CASSELGQGSRLSTEAFF; CDR3 DNA: TGTGCCAGCAGCGAACTCGGACAGGGTTCGAGGCTGAGCACTGAAGCTTTCTTT
J gene: TRBJ1-1; D gene: -; V gene: TRBV9; clone size: few; CDR3 protein: CASSARNSEAFF; CDR3 DNA: TGTGCCAGCAGCGCCCGGAACAGTGAAGCTTTCTTT
J gene: TRBJ1-1; D gene: -; V gene: TRBV25-1; clone size: few; CDR3 protein: CASSGVSNTEAFF; CDR3 DNA: TGTGCCAGCAGTGGGGTCTCGAACACTGAAGCTTTCTTT
J gene: TRBJ2-2; D gene: TRBD1; V gene: TRBV7-3; clone size: few; CDR3 protein: CASSPYPLTGQGENTGELFF; CDR3 DNA: TGTGCCAGCAGCCCCTACCCACTGACCGGACAGGGGGAGAACACCGGGGAGCTGTTTTTT
J gene: TRBJ1-3; D gene: TRBD1; V gene: TRBV5-6; clone size: -; CDR3 protein: CASSFRGPGNTIYF; CDR3 DNA: TGTGCCAGCAGCTTCAGGGGGCCCGGAAACACCATATATTTT
J gene: TRBJ2-5; D gene: TRBD2; V gene: TRBV29-1; clone size: -; CDR3 protein: CSGRTSGTETQYF; CDR3 DNA: TGCAGCGGGCGGACTAGCGGTACTGAGACCCAGTACTTC
J gene: TRBJ2-1; D gene: -; V gene: TRBV7-9; clone size: many; CDR3 protein: CASSLAPEQFF; CDR3 DNA: TGTGCCAGCAGCTTAGCGCCTGAGCAGTTCTTC
J gene: TRBJ2-1; D gene: TRBD1; V gene: TRBV7-2; clone size: many; CDR3 protein: CASSQDRAMYNEQFF; CDR3 DNA: TGTGCCAGCAGCCAGGACAGGGCGATGTACAATGAGCAGTTCTTC
J gene: TRBJ2-1; D gene: TRBD1; V gene: TRBV6-1; clone size: -; CDR3 protein: CASNDRGGLNEQFF; CDR3 DNA: TGTGCCAGTAATGACAGGGGTGGTCTTAATGAGCAGTTCTTC
J gene: TRBJ1-6; D gene: -; V gene: TRBV7-6; clone size: few; CDR3 protein: CASSLATSGVLHF; CDR3 DNA: TGTGCCAGCAGCTTAGCTACCAGTGGAGTCCTCCACTTT
J gene: TRBJ2-5; D gene: -; V gene: TRBV7-6; clone size: many; CDR3 protein: CASSSTQETQYF; CDR3 DNA: TGTGCCAGCAGTTCGACCCAAGAGACCCAGTACTTC
J gene: TRBJ1-2; D gene: -; V gene: TRBV11-3; clone size: few; CDR3 protein: CASSLPNSGIYGYTF; CDR3 DNA: TGTGCCAGCAGCCTTCCCAACTCAGGAATCTATGGCTACACCTTC
J gene: TRBJ1-1; D gene: TRBD1; V gene: TRBV12-3/TRBV12-4; clone size: few; CDR3 protein: CASSSTGVAKAFF; CDR3 DNA: TGTGCCAGCAGTTCGACAGGGGTCGCAAAAGCTTTCTTT